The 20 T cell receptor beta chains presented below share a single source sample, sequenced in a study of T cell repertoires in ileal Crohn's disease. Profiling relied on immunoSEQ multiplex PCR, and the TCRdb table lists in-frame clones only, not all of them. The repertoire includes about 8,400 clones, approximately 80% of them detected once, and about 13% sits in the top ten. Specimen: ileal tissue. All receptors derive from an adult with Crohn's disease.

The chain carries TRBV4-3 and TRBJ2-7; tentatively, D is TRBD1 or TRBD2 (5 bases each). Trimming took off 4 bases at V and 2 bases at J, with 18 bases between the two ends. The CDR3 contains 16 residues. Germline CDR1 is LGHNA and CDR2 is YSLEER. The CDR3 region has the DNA TGCGCCAGCAGCCTGACAGCCGGGGTGGGGCCCTACGAGCAGTACTTC. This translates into CASSLTAGVGPYEQYF.

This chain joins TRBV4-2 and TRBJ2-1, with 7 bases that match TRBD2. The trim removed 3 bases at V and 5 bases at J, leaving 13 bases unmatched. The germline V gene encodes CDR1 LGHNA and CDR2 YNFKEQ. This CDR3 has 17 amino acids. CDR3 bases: TGTGCCAGCAGCCAGGGGGAGGGGCGGGCCACCAACAATGAGCAGTTCTTC. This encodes CASSQGEGRATNNEQFF.

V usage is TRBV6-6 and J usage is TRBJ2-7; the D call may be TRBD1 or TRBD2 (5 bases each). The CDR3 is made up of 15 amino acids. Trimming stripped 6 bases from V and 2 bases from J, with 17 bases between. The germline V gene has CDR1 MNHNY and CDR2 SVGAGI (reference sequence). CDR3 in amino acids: CASRRSGTDTYEQYF. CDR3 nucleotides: TGTGCCAGCAGAAGGTCCGGGACGGACACCTACGAGCAGTACTTC.

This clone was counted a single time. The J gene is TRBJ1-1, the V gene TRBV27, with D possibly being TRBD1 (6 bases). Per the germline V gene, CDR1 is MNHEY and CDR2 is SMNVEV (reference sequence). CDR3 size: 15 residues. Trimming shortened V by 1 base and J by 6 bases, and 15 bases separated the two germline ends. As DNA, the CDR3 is TGTGCCAGCAGTTTATTCGGGGGCGCGATATCTGAAGCTTTCTTT. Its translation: CASSLFGGAISEAFF.

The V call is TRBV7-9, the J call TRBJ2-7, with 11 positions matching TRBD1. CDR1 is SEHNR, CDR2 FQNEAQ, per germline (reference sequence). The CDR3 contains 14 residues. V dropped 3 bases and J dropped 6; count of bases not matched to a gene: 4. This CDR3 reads CASSFTGTGGEQYF. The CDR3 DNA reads TGTGCCAGCAGCTTCACCGGGACAGGGGGCGAGCAGTACTTC.

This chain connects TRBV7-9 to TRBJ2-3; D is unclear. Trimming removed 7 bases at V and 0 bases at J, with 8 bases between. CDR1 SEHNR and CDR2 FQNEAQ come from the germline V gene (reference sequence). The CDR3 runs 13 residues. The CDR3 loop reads CASNPVSTDTQYF. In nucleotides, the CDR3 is TGTGCCAGCAACCCTGTAAGCACAGATACGCAGTATTTT.

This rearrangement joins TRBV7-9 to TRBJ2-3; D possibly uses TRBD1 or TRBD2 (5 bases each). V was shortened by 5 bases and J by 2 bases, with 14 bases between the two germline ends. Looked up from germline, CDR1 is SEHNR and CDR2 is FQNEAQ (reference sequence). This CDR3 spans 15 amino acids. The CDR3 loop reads CASSRGDSTTDTQYF. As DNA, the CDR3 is TGTGCCAGCAGCCGAGGGGATTCAACCACAGATACGCAGTATTTT.

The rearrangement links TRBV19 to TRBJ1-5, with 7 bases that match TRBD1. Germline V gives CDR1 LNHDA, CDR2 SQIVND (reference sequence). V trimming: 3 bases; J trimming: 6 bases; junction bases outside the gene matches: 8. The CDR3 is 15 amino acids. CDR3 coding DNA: TGTGCCAGTAGTATTAATCGACAGGGTGTTCAGCCCCAGCATTTT. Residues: CASSINRQGVQPQHF. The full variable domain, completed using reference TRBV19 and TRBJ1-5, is DGGITQSPKYLFRKEGQNVTLSCEQNLNHDAMYWYRQDPGQGLRLIYYSQIVNDFQKGDIAEGYSVSREKKESFPLTVTSAQKNPTAFYLCASSINRQGVQPQHFGDGTRLSIL.

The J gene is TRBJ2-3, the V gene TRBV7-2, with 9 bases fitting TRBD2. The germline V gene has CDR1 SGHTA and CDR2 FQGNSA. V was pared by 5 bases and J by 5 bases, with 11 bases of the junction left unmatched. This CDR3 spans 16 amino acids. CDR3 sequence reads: CASSTGLASQGDTQYF. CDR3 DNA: TGTGCCAGCAGCACAGGACTAGCGAGTCAGGGAGATACGCAGTATTTT.

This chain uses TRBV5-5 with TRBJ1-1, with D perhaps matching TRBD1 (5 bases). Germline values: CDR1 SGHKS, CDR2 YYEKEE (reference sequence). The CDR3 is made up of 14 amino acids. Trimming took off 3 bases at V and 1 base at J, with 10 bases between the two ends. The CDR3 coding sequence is TGTGCCAGCAGCTCGCAGGGTCGGAACACTGAAGCTTTCTTT. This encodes CASSSQGRNTEAFF. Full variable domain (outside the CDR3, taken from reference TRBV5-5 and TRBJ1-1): DAGVTQSPTHLIKTRGQQVTLRCSPISGHKSVSWYQQVLGQGPQFIFQYYEKEERGRGNFPDRFSARQFPNYSSELNVNALLLGDSALYLCASSSQGRNTEAFFGQGTRLTVV.

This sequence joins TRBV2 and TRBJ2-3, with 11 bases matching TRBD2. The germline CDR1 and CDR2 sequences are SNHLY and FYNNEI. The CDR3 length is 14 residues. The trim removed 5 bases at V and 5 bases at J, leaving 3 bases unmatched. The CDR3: CASSPGLAVDTQYF. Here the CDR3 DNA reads TGTGCCAGCAGTCCGGGACTAGCGGTAGATACGCAGTATTTT.

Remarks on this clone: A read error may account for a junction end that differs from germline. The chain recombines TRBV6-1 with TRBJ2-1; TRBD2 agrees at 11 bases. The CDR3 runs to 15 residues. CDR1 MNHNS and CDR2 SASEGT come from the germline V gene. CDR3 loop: CASSPSSGGYTEQFF. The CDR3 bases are TGTGCCAGCAGTCCGTCTAGCGGGGGGTACACTGAGCAGTTCTTC.

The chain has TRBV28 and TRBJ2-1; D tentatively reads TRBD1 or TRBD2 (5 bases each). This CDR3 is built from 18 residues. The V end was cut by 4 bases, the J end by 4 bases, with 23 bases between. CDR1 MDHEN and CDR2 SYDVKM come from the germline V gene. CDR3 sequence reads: CASSSWGLGRKAYNEQFF. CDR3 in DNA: TGTGCCAGCAGTTCGTGGGGGTTGGGGCGGAAAGCTTACAATGAGCAGTTCTTC.

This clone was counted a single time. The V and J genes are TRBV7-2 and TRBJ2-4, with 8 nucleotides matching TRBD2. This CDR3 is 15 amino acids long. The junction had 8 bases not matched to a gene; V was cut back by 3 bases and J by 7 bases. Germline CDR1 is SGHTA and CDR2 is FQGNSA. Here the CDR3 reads CASSLGGRRENIQYF. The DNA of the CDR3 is TGTGCCAGCAGCTTGGGCGGGAGGCGGGAGAACATTCAGTACTTC.

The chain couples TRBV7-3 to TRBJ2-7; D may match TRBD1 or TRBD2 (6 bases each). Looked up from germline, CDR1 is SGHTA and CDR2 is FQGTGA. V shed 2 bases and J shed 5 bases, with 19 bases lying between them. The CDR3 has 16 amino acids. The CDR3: CASSLQGWGARHEQYF. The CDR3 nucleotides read TGTGCCAGCAGCTTACAAGGCTGGGGGGCCAGGCACGAGCAGTACTTC. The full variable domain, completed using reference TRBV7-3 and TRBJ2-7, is GAGVSQTPSNKVTEKGKYVELRCDPISGHTALYWYRQSLGQGPEFLIYFQGTGAADDSGLPNDRFFAVRPEGSVSTLKIQRTERGDSAVYLCASSLQGWGARHEQYFGPGTRLTVT.

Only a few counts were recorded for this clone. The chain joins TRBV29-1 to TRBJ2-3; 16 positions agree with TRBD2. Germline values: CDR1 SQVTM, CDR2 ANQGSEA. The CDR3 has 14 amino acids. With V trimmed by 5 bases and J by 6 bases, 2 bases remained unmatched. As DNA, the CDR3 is TGCAGCGTTCCGGGACTAGCGGGAGGGGATACGCAGTATTTT. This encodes CSVPGLAGGDTQYF.

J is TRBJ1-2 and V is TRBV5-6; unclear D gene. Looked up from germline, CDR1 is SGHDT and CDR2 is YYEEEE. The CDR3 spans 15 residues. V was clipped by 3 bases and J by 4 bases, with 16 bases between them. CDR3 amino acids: CASSYWQRETYGYTF. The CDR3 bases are TGTGCCAGCAGCTATTGGCAAAGGGAGACCTATGGCTACACCTTC.

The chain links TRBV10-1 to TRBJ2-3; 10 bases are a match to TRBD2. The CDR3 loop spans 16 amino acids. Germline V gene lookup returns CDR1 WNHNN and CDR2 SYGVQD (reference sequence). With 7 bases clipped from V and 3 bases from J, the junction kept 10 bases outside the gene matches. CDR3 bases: TGCGCCAGCAATAGACTTAGCGGGAGGCCAACAGATACGCAGTATTTT. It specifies CASNRLSGRPTDTQYF.

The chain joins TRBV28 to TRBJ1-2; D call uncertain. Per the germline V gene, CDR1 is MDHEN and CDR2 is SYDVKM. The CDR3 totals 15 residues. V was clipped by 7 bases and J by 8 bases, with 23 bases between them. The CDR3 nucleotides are TGTGCCAGCACCGCGGTGGAAAGGCCTATGGGGGGCTACACCTTC. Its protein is CASTAVERPMGGYTF.

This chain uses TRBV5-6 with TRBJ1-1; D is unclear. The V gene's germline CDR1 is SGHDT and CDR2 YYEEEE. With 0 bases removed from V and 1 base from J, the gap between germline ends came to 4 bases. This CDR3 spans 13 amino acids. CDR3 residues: CASSLAGNTEAFF. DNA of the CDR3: TGTGCCAGCAGCTTGGCAGGGAACACTGAAGCTTTCTTT.